This TCR beta chain originates from a study of blood T cell repertoires in COVID-19. V was trimmed by 2 bases and J by 4 bases, leaving 12 bases between them. Germline CDR1 is MNHEY and CDR2 is SVGAGI. The CDR3 contains 15 residues. The table lists this clone with a count of one. Enrolled during active infection, Seattle patients were then followed longitudinally. Data came from immunoSEQ multiplex PCR; TCRdb stores just in-frame clones and leaves some out. This sample has 210,000 or so clones; around 90% occur once, and the top ten carry roughly 2.6%. J is TRBJ1-5 and V is TRBV6-5; D perhaps matches TRBD1 (5 bases). The sample taken for sequencing was peripheral blood. The clonotype comes from a man aged 25 to 40 with COVID-19, enrolled during active disease. The CDR3 loop reads CASSYARQPNQPQHF. The CDR3, as DNA: TGTGCCAGCAGTTACGCGAGACAGCCTAATCAGCCCCAGCATTTT.